This TCR beta chain was captured in a study of T-cell memory formation after mild COVID-19 (dated by TCRdb to 2020 to 2023). Concerning the study at large: Most TCR sequence clusters were specific to one of the two donors. Longitudinal TCRalpha and TCRbeta repertoire sequencing tracked T-cell clones expanding and contracting after mild COVID-19 in two donors. Two young, previously healthy adult volunteers made up the cohort, one male and one female. What the authors observed across the whole study: Some responding clones were found in pre-infection memory, which suggests that pre-existing cross-reactive memory T cells took part in the SARS-CoV-2 response. SARS-CoV-2 specificity of the second-wave clones peaking on day 37 was not confirmed. Contracting CD4+ clones appeared mostly in the CM and EM memory subsets, whereas CD8+ clones were enriched in EMRA. Balanced CD4/CD8 phenotypes were observed for clones contracting from day 15 to 85, whereas a bias towards CD4+ was observed for a second wave of clones expanding from day 15 to 37. The study included only a couple of mild cases, and larger cohorts that include severe cases with pre-infection samples were judged to be necessary.

Ficoll-Paque density gradient centrifugation was used to isolate PBMCs. TCRdb lists the instrument as Illumina NovaSeq 6000. TCRalpha and TCRbeta cDNA libraries were constructed by 5'RACE with constant-segment primers, with sample barcodes and unique molecular identifiers being introduced. Trizol reagent was used to extract RNA from every sample. Amplification of the libraries took two PCR steps, and the second step added a second sample barcode plus Illumina TruSeq adapters. Sequencing of the libraries was done on an Illumina NovaSeq, producing 2 x 150 bp paired-end reads. On the authors' methods: Demultiplexing of reads and collapsing into UMI-guided consensus sequences were performed with migec v1.2.7. Using mixcr v2.1.11, UMI consensuses were aligned to TRA and TRB V and J templates and then assembled into clonotypes. A clonotype was counted as expanded or contracted only when both edgeR and NoisET called the clonotype significant, with the noise models trained on biological replicates. For edgeR calls, the cutoffs were a false discovery rate-adjusted p below 0.01 and a log2 fold-change threshold of 1. As an exploratory analysis of dynamics, max-normalized trajectories of the 1000 most abundant clonotypes were examined by PCA with hierarchical clustering. Separately sequenced CD4+ and CD8+ repertoires were used to assign a CD4 or CD8 phenotype to each responding clone. TCRdb handled the public reads itself, with Q25 trimming in fastp and clone calling in MiXCR, and kept productive beta chains. A single entry per CDR3 protein holds the most common genes and DNA from its merged rows. The V and J calls shown here were made by TCRdb, not taken from the authors' results. Counted in this sample were 80,000 to 90,000 distinct CDR3 sequences; more than 20% of them appeared once. Over 40% of the sample comes from the top ten.

V is reduced by 6 bases and J by 0 bases, leaving a spacing of 13 bases between them. CDR1 MNHNS and CDR2 SASEGT are derived from the germline V gene. Inclusive of the bounding cysteine and phenylalanine, the CDR3 is 15 residues long. The retained sequence is limited to the CDR3, 45 bases, with the frame set at the first base. On this clonotype itself: The specificity of this receptor is unknown. No base quality information exists; no much larger clone differs at one position.

The sequence came from a man between 18 and 35 years old who had mild COVID-19 (a few samples of this study predate the infection). The sample titles of this study are shuffled in the database, so cell type and time point are left out; the donor was told from shared clones. This chain is built from TRBV6-1 and TRBJ2-3, with TRBD1 as a weak D call on 7 bases. Source material: PBMCs or a T cell subset sorted from them (not recorded which). In nucleotide form, the sequence is TGTGCCAGCAGCCAAGGAGGGGGCAGCACAGATACGCAGTATTTT. It specifies CASSQGGGSTDTQYF.